These T cell receptor beta chains were read from a single sample in a study of blood T cell repertoires in COVID-19. Some clones are missing from TCRdb's copy, which holds only in-frame ones; the method was immunoSEQ multiplex PCR. This table holds 150,000 to 200,000 clones, around nine tenths found once. Sequenced material: peripheral blood. The receptors derive from a man aged 18 to 30 with active or convalescent COVID-19. Both conserved end residues are part of each CDR3. A D gene is named only where the DNA matches it firmly. Not every row has a clone size; where given, it reads once, few, many or a size class.

length | J | V | size | D | DNA | CDR3
16 | TRBJ1-2 | TRBV4-1 | - | - | TGCGCCAGCAGCCCTCTGCCCCCCGGGGGAATCGGTGGCTACACCTTC | CASSPLPPGGIGGYTF
13 | TRBJ1-5 | TRBV2 | once | - | TGTGCCAGCAGAAGGACAGCCAATCAGCCCCAGCATTTT | CASRRTANQPQHF
16 | TRBJ1-6 | TRBV5-6 | - | TRBD1 | TGTGCCAGCAGTGACGCGGACAGGGGGCGCGGGTCACCCCTCCACTTT | CASSDADRGRGSPLHF
12 | TRBJ1-2 | TRBV6-5 | - | TRBD1 | TGTGCCAGCAGCCCGGACAGGGCTGGCTACACCTTC | CASSPDRAGYTF
15 | TRBJ1-1 | TRBV24-1 | - | - | TGTGCCACCAGTGGCCTTGGGGCAGGCGGCACTGAAGCTTTCTTT | CATSGLGAGGTEAFF
18 | TRBJ1-3 | TRBV18 | - | - | TGTGCCAGCTCACCCTTACCTGCTGCAGTAATCTCTGGAAACACCATATATTTT | CASSPLPAAVISGNTIYF
15 | TRBJ1-6 | TRBV6-5 | - | - | TGTGCCAGCAGTTATGGGACGGAGGGTAATTCACCCCTCCACTTT | CASSYGTEGNSPLHF
15 | TRBJ2-1 | TRBV3-1/TRBV3-2 | - | - | TGTGCCAGCAGCCAATTAACAGGGTCCTACAATGAGCAGTTCTTC | CASSQLTGSYNEQFF
13 | TRBJ2-1 | TRBV7-9 | few | TRBD2 | TGTGCCAGCCGGCTAGCGGGGAACAATGAGCAGTTCTTC | CASRLAGNNEQFF
14 | TRBJ1-5 | TRBV11-2 | once | - | TGTGCCAGCAGCCTCGACAGATCCCGTCAGCCCCAGCATTTT | CASSLDRSRQPQHF
16 | TRBJ1-2 | TRBV4-2 | - | TRBD1 | TGTGCCAGCAGCCAAGACCCCGGAGACAGGGAGGCGGGCTACACCTTC | CASSQDPGDREAGYTF
12 | TRBJ1-1 | TRBV7-9 | - | - | TGTGCCAGCAGCTTTTCTACAGACGAAGCTTTCTTT | CASSFSTDEAFF
12 | TRBJ1-1 | TRBV4-1 | once | - | TGCGCCAGCAGCCTTTACGGGACTGAAGCTTTCTTT | CASSLYGTEAFF
15 | TRBJ2-7 | TRBV9 | - | - | TGTGCCAGCAGCGTATCGGTCGAGCTAACCTACGAGCAGTACTTC | CASSVSVELTYEQYF
19 | TRBJ2-6 | TRBV27 | - | TRBD1 | TGTGCCAGCAGTTTCCGTAGGTCGGGACAGGGGGCTGGGGCCAACGTCCTGACTTTC | CASSFRRSGQGAGANVLTF
13 | TRBJ1-2 | TRBV9 | - | - | TGTGCCAGCAGCGTAGACTCCACCCATGGCTACACCTTC | CASSVDSTHGYTF
13 | TRBJ1-6 | TRBV3-1/TRBV3-2 | - | - | TGTGCCAGCAGCCAAGAAGGAAGGGGCTCTCTCCACTTT | CASSQEGRGSLHF
18 | TRBJ1-1 | TRBV4-2 | once | - | TGTGCCAGCAGCCAAGGGAGGCAGGAGCCAGATCTGAACACTGAAGCTTTCTTT | CASSQGRQEPDLNTEAFF
13 | TRBJ1-5 | TRBV7-9 | - | - | TGTGCCAGCAGCTCTGGCGGGGGTCAGCCCCAGCATTTT | CASSSGGGQPQHF
14 | TRBJ1-1 | TRBV19 | - | TRBD1 | TGTGCCAGTAGTCAACAGGGGTCCCACACTGAAGCTTTCTTT | CASSQQGSHTEAFF
14 | TRBJ2-3 | TRBV18 | - | - | TGTGCCAGCTCACCACTAGCGGACACAGATACGCAGTATTTT | CASSPLADTDTQYF
12 | TRBJ2-1 | TRBV6-5 | - | - | TGTGCCAGCAGTCAACCGGGGAATGAGCAGTTCTTC | CASSQPGNEQFF
17 | TRBJ2-5 | TRBV4-3 | - | TRBD2 | TGCGCCAGCAGCCCAGGACTAGCGGGAGGCCATCAAGAGACCCAGTACTTC | CASSPGLAGGHQETQYF
12 | TRBJ2-5 | TRBV29-1 | - | - | TGCAGCGTTGCGACAGATCAAGAGACCCAGTACTTC | CSVATDQETQYF
15 | TRBJ1-6 | TRBV5-5 | - | - | TGTGCCAGCAGCTCTATAAGCTCCTATAATTCACCCCTCCACTTT | CASSSISSYNSPLHF
14 | TRBJ1-1 | TRBV4-3 | - | - | TGCGCCAGCAGCCACGATACATTCTCTTCTGAAGCTTTCTTT | CASSHDTFSSEAFF
14 | TRBJ2-5 | TRBV7-9 | - | TRBD1 | TGTGCCAGCAGCGGACAGGGTACTCAAGAGACCCAGTACTTC | CASSGQGTQETQYF